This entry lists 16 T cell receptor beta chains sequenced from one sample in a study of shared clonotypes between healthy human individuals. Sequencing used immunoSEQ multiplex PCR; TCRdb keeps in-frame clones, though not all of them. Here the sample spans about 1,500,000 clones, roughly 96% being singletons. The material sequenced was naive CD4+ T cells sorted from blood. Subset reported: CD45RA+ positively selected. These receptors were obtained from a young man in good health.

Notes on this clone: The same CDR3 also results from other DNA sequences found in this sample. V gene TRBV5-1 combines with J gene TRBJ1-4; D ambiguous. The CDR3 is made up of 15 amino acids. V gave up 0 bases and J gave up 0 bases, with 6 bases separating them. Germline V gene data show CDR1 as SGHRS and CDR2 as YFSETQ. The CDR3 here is CASSLGGATNEKLFF. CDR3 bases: TGCGCCAGCAGCTTGGGAGGAGCAACTAATGAAAAACTGTTTTTT.

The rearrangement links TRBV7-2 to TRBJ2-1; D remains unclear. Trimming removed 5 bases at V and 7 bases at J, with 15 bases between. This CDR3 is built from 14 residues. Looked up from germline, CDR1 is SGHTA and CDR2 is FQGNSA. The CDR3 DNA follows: TGTGCCAGCAGCCCCCAAACCAGTTTGAATGAGCAGTTCTTC. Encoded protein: CASSPQTSLNEQFF.

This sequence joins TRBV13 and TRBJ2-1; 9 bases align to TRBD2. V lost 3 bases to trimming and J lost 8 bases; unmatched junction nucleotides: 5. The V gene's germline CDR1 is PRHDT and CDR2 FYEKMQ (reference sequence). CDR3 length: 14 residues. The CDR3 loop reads CASSFGGRADEQFF. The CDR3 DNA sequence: TGTGCCAGCAGCTTCGGCGGGAGGGCGGATGAGCAGTTCTTC.

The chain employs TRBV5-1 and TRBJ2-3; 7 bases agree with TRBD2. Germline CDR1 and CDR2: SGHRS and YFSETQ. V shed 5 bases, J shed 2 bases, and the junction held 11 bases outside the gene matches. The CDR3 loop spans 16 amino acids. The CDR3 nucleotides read TGCGCCAGCAGTACTGGGAGGGCCCTTAACACAGATACGCAGTATTTT. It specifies CASSTGRALNTDTQYF.

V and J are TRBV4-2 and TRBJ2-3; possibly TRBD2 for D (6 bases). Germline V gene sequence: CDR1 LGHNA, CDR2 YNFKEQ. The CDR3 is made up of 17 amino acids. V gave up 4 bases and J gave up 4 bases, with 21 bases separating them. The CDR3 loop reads CASSREAGPGTSDTQYF. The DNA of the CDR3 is TGTGCCAGCAGCCGGGAGGCGGGCCCTGGGACCTCAGATACGCAGTATTTT.

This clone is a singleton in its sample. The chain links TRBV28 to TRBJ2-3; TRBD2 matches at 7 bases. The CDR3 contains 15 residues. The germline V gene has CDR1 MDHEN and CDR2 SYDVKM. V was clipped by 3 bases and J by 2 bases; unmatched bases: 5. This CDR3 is CASSFSGDNTDTQYF. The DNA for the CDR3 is TGTGCCAGCAGTTTCAGCGGGGATAACACAGATACGCAGTATTTT.

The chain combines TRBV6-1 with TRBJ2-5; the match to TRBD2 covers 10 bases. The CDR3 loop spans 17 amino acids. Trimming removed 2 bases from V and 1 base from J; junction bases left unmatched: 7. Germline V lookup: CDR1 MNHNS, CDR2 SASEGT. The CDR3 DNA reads TGTGCCAGCAGTGAATCGGCACTAGCGGGGCTCCAAGAGACCCAGTACTTC. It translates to CASSESALAGLQETQYF.

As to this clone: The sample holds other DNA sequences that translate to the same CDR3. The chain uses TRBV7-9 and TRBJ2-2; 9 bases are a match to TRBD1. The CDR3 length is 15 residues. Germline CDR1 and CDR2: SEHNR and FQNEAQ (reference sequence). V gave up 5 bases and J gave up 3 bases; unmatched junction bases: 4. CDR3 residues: CASSLDRGYTGELFF. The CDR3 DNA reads TGTGCCAGCAGCCTGGACAGGGGTTACACCGGGGAGCTGTTTTTT.

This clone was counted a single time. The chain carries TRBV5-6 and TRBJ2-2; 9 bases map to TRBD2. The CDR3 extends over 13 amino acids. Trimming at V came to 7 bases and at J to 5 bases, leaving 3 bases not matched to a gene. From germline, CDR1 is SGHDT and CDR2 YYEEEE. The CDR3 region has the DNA TGTGCCAGCGGGACTAGCTATACCGGGGAGCTGTTTTTT. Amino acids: CASGTSYTGELFF.

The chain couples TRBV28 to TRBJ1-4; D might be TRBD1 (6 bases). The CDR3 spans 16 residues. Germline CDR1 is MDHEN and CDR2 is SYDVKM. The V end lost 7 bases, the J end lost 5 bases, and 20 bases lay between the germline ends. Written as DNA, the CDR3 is TGTGCCAGCACATCTCAACGGGGGGGCCAGAATGAAAAACTGTTTTTT. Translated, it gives CASTSQRGGQNEKLFF.

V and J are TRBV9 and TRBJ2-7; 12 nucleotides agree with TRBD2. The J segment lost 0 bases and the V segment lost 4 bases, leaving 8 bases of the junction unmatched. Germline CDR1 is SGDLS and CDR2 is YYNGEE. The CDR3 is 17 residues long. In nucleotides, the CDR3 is TGTGCCAGCAGCATAGGGACTAGCGGGTACACCTCCTACGAGCAGTACTTC. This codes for CASSIGTSGYTSYEQYF.

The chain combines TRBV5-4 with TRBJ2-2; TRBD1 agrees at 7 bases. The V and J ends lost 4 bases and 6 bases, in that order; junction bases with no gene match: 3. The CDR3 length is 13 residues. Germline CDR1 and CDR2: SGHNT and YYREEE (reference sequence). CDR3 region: CASSLGGAGELFF. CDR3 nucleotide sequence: TGTGCCAGCAGCCTAGGGGGCGCCGGGGAGCTGTTTTTT.

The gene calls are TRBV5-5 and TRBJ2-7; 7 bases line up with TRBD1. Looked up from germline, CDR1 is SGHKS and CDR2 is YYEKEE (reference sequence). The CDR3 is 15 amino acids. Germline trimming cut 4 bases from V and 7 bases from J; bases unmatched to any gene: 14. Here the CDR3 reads CASSDLQGRLREQYF. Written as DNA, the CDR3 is TGTGCCAGCAGCGATTTACAGGGGCGTTTACGGGAGCAGTACTTC.

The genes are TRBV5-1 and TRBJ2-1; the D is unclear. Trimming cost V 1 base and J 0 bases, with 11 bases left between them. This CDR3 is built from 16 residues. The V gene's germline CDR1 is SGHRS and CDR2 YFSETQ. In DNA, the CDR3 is TGCGCCAGCAGCTTGTTTGGCTTCAGCTCCTACAATGAGCAGTTCTTC. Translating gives CASSLFGFSSYNEQFF.

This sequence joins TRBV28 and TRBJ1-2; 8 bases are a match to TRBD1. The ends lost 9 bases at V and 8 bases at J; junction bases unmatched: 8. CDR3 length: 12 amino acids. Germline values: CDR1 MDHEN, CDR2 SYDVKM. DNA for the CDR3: TGTGCCAGTATGACAGGGGTGCGCGGCTACACCTTC. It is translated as CASMTGVRGYTF.

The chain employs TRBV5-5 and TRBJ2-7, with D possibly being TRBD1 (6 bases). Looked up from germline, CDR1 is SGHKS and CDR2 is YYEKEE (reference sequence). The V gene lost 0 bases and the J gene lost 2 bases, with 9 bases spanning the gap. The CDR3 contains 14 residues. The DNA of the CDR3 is TGTGCCAGCAGCTTGGTAGGGGGACCCTACGAGCAGTACTTC. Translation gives CASSLVGGPYEQYF.